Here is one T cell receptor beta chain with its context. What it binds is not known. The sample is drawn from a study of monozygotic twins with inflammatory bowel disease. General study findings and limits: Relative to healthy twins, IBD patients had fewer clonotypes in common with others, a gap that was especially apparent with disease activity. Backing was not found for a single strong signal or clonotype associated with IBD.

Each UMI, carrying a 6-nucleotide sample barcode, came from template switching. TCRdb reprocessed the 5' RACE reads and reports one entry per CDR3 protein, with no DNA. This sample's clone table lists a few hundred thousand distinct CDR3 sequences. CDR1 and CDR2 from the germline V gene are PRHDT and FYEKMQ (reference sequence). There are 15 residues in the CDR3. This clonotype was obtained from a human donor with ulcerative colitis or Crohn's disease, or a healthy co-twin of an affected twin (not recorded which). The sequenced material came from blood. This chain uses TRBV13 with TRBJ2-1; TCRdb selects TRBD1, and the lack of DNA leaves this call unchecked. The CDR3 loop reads CASSFRTGLGNEQFF.